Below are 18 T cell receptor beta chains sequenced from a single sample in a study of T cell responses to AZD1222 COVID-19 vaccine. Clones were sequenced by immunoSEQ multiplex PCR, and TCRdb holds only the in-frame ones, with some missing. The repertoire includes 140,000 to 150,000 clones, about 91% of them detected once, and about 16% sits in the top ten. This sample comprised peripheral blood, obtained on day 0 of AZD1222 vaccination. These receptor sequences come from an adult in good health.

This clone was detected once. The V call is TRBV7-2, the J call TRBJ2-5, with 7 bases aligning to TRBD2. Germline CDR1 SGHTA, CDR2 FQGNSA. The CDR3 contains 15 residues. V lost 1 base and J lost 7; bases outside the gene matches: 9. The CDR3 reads CASSLDGGGGRTQYF. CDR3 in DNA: TGTGCCAGCAGCTTAGACGGCGGGGGAGGTAGGACCCAGTACTTC. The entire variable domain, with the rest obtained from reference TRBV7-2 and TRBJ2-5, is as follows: GAGVSQSPSNKVTEKGKDVELRCDPISGHTALYWYRQSLGQGLEFLIYFQGNSAPDKSGLPSDRFSAERTGGSVSTLTIQRTQQEDSAVYLCASSLDGGGGRTQYFGPGTRLLVL.

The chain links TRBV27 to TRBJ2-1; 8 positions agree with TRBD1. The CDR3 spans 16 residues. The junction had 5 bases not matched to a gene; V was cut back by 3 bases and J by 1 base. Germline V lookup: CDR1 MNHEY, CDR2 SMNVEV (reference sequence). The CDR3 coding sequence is TGTGCCAGCAGTTTGCAGGGGGCGGGGTCCTACAATGAGCAGTTCTTC. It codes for CASSLQGAGSYNEQFF.

CDR3 sequence reads: CASSIPGQGWEPQHF. The CDR3 region has the DNA TGTGCCAGTAGTATCCCGGGACAGGGCTGGGAGCCCCAGCATTTT. The chain uses TRBV19 and TRBJ1-5; 9 nucleotides match TRBD1. V lost 3 bases, J lost 8 bases, and 8 bases stayed unmatched. This CDR3 contains 15 residues. Germline V gives CDR1 LNHDA, CDR2 SQIVND (reference sequence).

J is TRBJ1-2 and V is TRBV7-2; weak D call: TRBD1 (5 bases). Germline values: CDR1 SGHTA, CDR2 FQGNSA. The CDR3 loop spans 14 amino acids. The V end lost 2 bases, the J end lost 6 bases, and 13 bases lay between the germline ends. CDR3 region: CASSLQVQGNGYTF. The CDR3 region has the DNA TGTGCCAGCAGCTTACAGGTGCAGGGCAATGGCTACACCTTC.

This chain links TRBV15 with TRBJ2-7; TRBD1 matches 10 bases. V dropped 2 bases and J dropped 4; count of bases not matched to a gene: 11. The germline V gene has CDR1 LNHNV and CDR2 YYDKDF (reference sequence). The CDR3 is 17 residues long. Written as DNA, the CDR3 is TGTGCCACCAGCAGAACCCGGGACAGGGGCTTTTATTACGAGCAGTACTTC. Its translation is CATSRTRDRGFYYEQYF. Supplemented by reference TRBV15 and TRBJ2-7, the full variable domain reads DAMVIQNPRYQVTQFGKPVTLSCSQTLNHNVMYWYQQKSSQAPKLLFHYYDKDFNNEADTPDNFQSRRPNTSFCFLDIRSPGLGDTAMYLCATSRTRDRGFYYEQYFGPGTRLTVT.

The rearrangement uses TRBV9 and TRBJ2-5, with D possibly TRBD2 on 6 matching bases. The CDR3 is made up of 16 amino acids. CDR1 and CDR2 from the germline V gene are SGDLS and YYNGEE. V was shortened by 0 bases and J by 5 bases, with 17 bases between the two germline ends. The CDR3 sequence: CASSVGATRIRETQYF. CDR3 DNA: TGTGCCAGCAGCGTAGGAGCGACTAGAATCCGGGAGACCCAGTACTTC.

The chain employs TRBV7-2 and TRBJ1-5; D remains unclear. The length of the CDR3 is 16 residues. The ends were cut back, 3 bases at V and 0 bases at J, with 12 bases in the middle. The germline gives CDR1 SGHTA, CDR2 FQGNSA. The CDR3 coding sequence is TGTGCCAGCAGCTTTGGATCCGGGCCTAGCAATCAGCCCCAGCATTTT. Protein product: CASSFGSGPSNQPQHF.

The CDR3 sequence: CASSEWERGGINEKLFF. The CDR3 DNA reads as TGTGCCAGCAGTGAATGGGAGAGGGGCGGGATTAATGAAAAACTGTTTTTT. V gene TRBV25-1 combines with J gene TRBJ1-4; the D gene is possibly TRBD1 (5 bases). Germline loops: CDR1 MGHDK, CDR2 SYGVNS. The V end lost 1 base, the J end lost 4 bases, and 16 bases lay between the germline ends. The CDR3 spans 17 residues.

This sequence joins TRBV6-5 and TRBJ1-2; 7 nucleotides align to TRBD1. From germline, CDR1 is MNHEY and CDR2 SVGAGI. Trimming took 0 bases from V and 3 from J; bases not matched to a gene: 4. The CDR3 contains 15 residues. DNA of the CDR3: TGTGCCAGCAGTTACTCGGGAGGGGGCGACTATGGCTACACCTTC. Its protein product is CASSYSGGGDYGYTF.

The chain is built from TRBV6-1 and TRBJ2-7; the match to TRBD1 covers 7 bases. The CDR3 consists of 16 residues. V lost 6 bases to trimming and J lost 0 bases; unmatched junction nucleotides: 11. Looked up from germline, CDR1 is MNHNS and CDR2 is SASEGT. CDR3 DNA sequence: TGTGCCAGCAGAGAAACCGGGACAGTTAGCTCCTACGAGCAGTACTTC. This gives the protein CASRETGTVSSYEQYF.

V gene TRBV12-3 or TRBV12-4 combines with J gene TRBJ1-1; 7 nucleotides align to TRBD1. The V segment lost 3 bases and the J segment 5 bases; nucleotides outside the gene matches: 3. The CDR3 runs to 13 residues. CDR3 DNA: TGTGCCAGCAGTTTTGGCAGGGGGACTGAAGCTTTCTTT. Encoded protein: CASSFGRGTEAFF.

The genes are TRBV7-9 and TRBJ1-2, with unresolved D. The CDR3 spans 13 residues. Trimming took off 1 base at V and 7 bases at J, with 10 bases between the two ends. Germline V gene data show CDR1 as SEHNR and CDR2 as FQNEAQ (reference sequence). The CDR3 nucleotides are TGTGCCAGCAGCTTAGAAGTGGTCGGTGGCTACACCTTC. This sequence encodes CASSLEVVGGYTF. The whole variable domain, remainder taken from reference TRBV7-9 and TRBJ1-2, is DTGVSQNPRHKITKRGQNVTFRCDPISEHNRLYWYRQTLGQGPEFLTYFQNEAQLEKSRLLSDRFSAERPKGSFSTLEIQRTEQGDSAMYLCASSLEVVGGYTFGSGTRLTVV.

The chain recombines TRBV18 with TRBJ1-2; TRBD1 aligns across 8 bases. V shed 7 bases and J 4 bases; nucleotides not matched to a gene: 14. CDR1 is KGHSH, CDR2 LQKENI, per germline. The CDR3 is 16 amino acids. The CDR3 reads CASYDRGQGAGYGYTF. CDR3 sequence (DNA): TGTGCCAGCTACGACAGGGGCCAGGGGGCTGGCTATGGCTACACCTTC.

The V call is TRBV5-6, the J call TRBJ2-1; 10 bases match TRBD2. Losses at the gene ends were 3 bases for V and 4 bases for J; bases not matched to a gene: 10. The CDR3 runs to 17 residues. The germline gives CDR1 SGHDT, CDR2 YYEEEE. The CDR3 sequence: CASSSVRSGGEYNEQFF. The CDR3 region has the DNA TGTGCCAGCAGCTCGGTAAGGAGCGGGGGGGAATACAATGAGCAGTTCTTC.

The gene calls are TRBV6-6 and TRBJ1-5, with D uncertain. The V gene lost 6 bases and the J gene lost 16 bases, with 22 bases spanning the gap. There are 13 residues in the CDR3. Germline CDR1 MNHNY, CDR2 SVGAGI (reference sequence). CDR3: CASRTRGAYASHF. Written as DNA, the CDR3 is TGTGCCAGCAGAACCCGGGGTGCCTATGCATCCCATTTT.

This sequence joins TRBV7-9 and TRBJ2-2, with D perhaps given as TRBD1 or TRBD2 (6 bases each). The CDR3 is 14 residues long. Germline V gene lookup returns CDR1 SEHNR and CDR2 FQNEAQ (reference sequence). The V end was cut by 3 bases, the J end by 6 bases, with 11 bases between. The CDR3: CASSLAGEAGELFF. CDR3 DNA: TGTGCCAGCAGCTTGGCAGGGGAGGCCGGGGAGCTGTTTTTT.

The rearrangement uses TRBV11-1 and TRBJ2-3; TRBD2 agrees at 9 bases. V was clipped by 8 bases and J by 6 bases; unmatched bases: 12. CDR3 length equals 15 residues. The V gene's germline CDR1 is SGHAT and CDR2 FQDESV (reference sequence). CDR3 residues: CASGDAGGATDTQYF. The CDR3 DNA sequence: TGTGCCAGCGGGGATGCGGGGGGGGCGACTGATACGCAGTATTTT. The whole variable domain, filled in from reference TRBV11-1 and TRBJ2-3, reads EAEVAQSPRYKITEKSQAVAFWCDPISGHATLYWYRQILGQGPELLVQFQDESVVDDSQLPKDRFSAERLKGVDSTLKIQPAELGDSAMYLCASGDAGGATDTQYFGPGTRLTVL.

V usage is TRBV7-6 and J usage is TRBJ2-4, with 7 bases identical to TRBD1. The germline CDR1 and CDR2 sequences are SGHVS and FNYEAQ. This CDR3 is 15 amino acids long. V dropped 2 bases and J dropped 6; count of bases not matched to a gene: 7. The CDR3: CASSLNEGAGNIQYF. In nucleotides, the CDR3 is TGTGCCAGCAGCTTAAACGAGGGGGCGGGAAACATTCAGTACTTC.